This TCR beta chain was recorded in a study of CD8+ T cells in alopecia areata. After isolation, RNA underwent reverse transcription to generate cDNA as the sequencing template. Here immunoSEQ multiplex PCR was the method, and the copy in TCRdb shows in-frame clones only, minus some. The repertoire holds roughly 200,000 clones, with more than 60% as singletons. The material sequenced was CD4+ T cells sorted from blood, taken at week 0. The sequence came from a human donor with alopecia areata.

The chain's CDR3 is CASSYVTGGGYGYTF. In DNA form, the CDR3 reads TGTGCCAGCAGTTACGTAACAGGGGGAGGCTATGGCTACACCTTC. J is TRBJ1-2 and V is TRBV6-5, with 8 bases matching TRBD1. CDR1 is MNHEY and CDR2 is SVGAGI in the germline V gene. The CDR3 is 15 residues long. Trimming at V came to 2 bases and at J to 4 bases, leaving 6 bases not matched to a gene.